These 9 T cell receptor beta chains originate from one sample sequenced in a study of blood T cells in healthy people across ages. PCR was performed a second time for about 7 to 12 cycles using a sample-barcoded 5' primer and a J-beta primer mix. A single record per CDR3 protein comes from TCRdb applying MiXCR to the 5' RACE reads. The sample shows about 640,000 distinct CDR3 sequences, 45% to 65% of them seen only once. The material sequenced was blood. All receptors derive from a man in his sixties in good health.

Of note for this clonotype: Given a much more abundant clone one base away, this may be a read error. V is TRBV10-3 and J is TRBJ2-2, with a possible D match to TRBD2 (6 bases). Germline V CDR1 and CDR2: ENHRY, SYGVKD. V gave up 4 bases and J gave up 5 bases, with 11 bases separating them. The CDR3 covers 14 residues. The CDR3 DNA follows: TGTGCCATCAGTGCTAAGGGGAGGACCGGGGAGCTGTTTTTT. This translates into CAISAKGRTGELFF.

CDR3 protein: CSASGTSGGNNEQFF. The CDR3 region has the DNA TGCAGTGCTAGTGGGACTAGCGGGGGCAACAATGAGCAGTTCTTC. The V and J genes are TRBV20-1 and TRBJ2-1; 14 positions agree with TRBD2. After removal of 3 bases from V and 5 bases from J, the junction contained 3 bases not matched to a gene. CDR3 length: 15 amino acids. CDR1 and CDR2 from the germline V gene are DFQATT and SNEGSKA (reference sequence).

The CDR3 region has the DNA TGTGCCAGCCTGGGGGGGTTGGGCACAGATACGCAGTATTTT. Residues: CASLGGLGTDTQYF. The rearrangement joins TRBV19 to TRBJ2-3, with TRBD2 identical over 7 bases. The length of the CDR3 is 14 residues. From germline, CDR1 is LNHDA and CDR2 SQIVND (reference sequence). V shed 9 bases and J 1 base; nucleotides not matched to a gene: 7.

There are a few counts of this clonotype. The chain recombines TRBV6-6 with TRBJ1-1; D is perhaps TRBD1 (6 bases). The CDR3 runs 14 residues. Trimming took off 6 bases at V and 0 bases at J, with 11 bases between the two ends. Looked up from germline, CDR1 is MNHNY and CDR2 is SVGAGI (reference sequence). This CDR3 reads CASSWGHMNTEAFF. The CDR3 DNA reads TGTGCCAGCAGCTGGGGACACATGAACACTGAAGCTTTCTTT.

Comments on this clonotype: An end of the junction does not agree with germline; a read error may underlie this. V and J are TRBV20-1 and TRBJ2-5; 8 bases align to TRBD2. This CDR3 is 16 amino acids long. CDR1 and CDR2 (germline): DFQATT, SNEGSKA (reference sequence). The CDR3: CSAREYQRGYQGTQYF. CDR3 DNA: TGCAGTGCTAGAGAGTACCAGCGGGGGTACCAAGGGACCCAGTACTTC.

This chain uses TRBV12-3 or TRBV12-4 with TRBJ1-3, with TRBD1 identical over 9 bases. This CDR3 region has 14 residues. V lost 6 bases, J lost 5 bases, and 5 bases stayed unmatched. For the CDR3, the DNA is TGTGCCAGCAGCCAACAGGGGGCTCGAAACACCATATATTTT. Protein product: CASSQQGARNTIYF.

This clonotype was seen at least ten times. The V and J genes are TRBV2 and TRBJ2-7; TRBD2 matches 11 bases. This CDR3 is built from 13 residues. The germline CDR1 and CDR2 sequences are SNHLY and FYNNEI. V was pared by 9 bases and J by 1 base, with 2 bases of the junction left unmatched. In DNA, the CDR3 is TGTGCCAGTGGGACTAGCGGATCCTACGAGCAGTACTTC. Translating it yields CASGTSGSYEQYF.

The rearrangement joins TRBV5-1 to TRBJ2-3, with D perhaps matching TRBD1 (7 bases). The V gene lost 4 bases and the J gene lost 5 bases, with 17 bases spanning the gap. This CDR3 is 15 amino acids long. Germline V gene lookup returns CDR1 SGHRS and CDR2 YFSETQ. CDR3 sequence (DNA): TGCGCCAGCAGCGAGGGGGCAGTCGGGGGAGATACGCAGTATTTT. Protein sequence: CASSEGAVGGDTQYF. Filled out from reference TRBV5-1 and TRBJ2-3, the complete variable domain reads KAGVTQTPRYLIKTRGQQVTLSCSPISGHRSVSWYQQTPGQGLQFLFEYFSETQRNKGNFPGRFSGRQFSNSRSEMNVSTLELGDSALYLCASSEGAVGGDTQYFGPGTRLTVL.

The chain couples TRBV12-3 or TRBV12-4 to TRBJ2-1, with a weak D call TRBD1 (6 bases). V was trimmed by 5 bases and J by 4 bases, leaving 12 bases between them. This CDR3 has 14 amino acids. The CDR3 loop is CASSQRTEYNEQFF. For the CDR3, the DNA is TGTGCCAGCAGTCAGCGGACAGAGTACAATGAGCAGTTCTTC.